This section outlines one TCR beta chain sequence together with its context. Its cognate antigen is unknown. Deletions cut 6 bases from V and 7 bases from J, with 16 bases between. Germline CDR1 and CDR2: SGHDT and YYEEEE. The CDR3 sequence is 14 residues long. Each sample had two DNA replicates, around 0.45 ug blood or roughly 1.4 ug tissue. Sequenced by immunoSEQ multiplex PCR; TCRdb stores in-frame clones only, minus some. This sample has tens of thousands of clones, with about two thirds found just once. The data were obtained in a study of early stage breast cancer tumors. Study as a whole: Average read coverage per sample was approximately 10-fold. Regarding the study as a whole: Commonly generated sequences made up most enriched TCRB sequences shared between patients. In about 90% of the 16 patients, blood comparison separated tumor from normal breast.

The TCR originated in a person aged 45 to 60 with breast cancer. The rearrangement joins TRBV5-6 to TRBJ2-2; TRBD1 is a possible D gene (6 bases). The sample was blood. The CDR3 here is CASTSQGSGGELFF. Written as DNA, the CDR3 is TGTGCCAGCACCTCCCAGGGGTCGGGCGGGGAGCTGTTTTTT.